The present T cell receptor (beta chain) was sequenced within a study of T cells in Graves' hyperthyroidism and ophthalmopathy. Clinical symptoms, serum thyroxine, TRAb, thyroid ultrasound and orbital computed tomography informed diagnoses. RNA transcripts served as the template for amplifying TCR beta CDR3 regions. The HTBI primer set served for first-round RT-PCR of the TCR CDR3. TCRdb reprocessed the multiplex PCR reads via MiXCR and lists one record per CDR3 protein. Here the sample spans around 600,000 distinct CDR3 sequences, 45% being singletons. Deletions cut 3 bases from V and 2 bases from J, with 8 bases between. This CDR3 is 14 amino acids long.

Sequencing input: peripheral blood or thyroid tissue (not recorded which). The TCR comes from an adult man with Graves' disease, either hyperthyroidism or ophthalmopathy (not recorded which). This chain links TRBV12-3 or TRBV12-4 with TRBJ1-5; the D is unclear. CDR3 in amino acids: CASSLGPRNQPQHF. CDR3 bases: TGTGCCAGCAGTTTGGGCCCGCGCAATCAGCCCCAGCATTTT.